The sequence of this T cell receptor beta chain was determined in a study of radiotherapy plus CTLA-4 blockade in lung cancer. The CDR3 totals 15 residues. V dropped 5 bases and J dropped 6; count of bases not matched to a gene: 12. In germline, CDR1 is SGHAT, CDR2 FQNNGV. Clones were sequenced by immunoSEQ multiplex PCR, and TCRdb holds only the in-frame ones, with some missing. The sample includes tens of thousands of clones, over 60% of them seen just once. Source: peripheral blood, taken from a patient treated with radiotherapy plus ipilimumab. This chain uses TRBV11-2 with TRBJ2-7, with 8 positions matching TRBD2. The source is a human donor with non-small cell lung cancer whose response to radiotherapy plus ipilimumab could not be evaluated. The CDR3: CASSGGVSGSVEQYF. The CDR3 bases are TGTGCCAGCAGCGGGGGGGTGAGCGGGAGTGTCGAGCAGTACTTC.